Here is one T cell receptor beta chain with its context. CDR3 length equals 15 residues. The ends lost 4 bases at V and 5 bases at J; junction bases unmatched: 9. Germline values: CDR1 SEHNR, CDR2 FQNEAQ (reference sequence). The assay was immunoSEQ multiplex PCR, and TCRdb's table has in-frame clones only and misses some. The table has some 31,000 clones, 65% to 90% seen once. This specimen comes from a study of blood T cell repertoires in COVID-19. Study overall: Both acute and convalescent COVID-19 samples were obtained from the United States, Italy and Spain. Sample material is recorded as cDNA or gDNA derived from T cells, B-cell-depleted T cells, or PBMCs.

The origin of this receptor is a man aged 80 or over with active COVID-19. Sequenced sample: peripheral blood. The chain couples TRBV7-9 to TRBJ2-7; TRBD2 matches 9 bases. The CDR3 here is CASSSKRGASDEQYF. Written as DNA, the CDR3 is TGTGCCAGCAGCTCAAAGCGGGGGGCTTCAGACGAGCAGTACTTC.